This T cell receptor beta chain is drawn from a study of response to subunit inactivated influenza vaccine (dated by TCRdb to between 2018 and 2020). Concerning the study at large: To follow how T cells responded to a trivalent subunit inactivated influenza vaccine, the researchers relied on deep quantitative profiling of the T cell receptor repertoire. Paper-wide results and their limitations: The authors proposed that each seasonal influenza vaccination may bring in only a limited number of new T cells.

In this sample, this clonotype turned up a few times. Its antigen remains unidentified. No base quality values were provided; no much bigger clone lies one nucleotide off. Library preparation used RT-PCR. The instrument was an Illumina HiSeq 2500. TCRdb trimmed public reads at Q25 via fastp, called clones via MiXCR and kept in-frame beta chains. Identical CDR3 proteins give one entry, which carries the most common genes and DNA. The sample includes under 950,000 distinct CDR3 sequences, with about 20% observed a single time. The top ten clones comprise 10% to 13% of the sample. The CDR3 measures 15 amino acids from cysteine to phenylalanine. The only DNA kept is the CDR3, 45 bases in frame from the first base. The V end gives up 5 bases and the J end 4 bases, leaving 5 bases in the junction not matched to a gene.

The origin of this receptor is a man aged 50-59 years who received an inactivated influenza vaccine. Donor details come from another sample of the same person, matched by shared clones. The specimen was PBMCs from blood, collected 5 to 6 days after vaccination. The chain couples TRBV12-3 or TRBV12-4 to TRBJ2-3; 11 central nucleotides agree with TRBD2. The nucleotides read TGTGCCAGCAGTCCTAGCGGGGGGCTGCCAGATACGCAGTATTTT. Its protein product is CASSPSGGLPDTQYF.